These 7 T cell receptor beta chains came from one sample sequenced in a study of T cells in Graves' hyperthyroidism and ophthalmopathy. The investigators amplified TCR beta CDR3 regions from RNA transcripts. RT-PCR in the first round (using the HTBI primer set) targeted the TCR CDR3. One entry per CDR3 protein results from TCRdb running MiXCR on the multiplex PCR reads. Of some 320,000 distinct CDR3 sequences in the sample, about 13% were seen once. Sequencing input: blood. These receptor sequences come from a woman aged 40-49 years with Graves' ophthalmopathy.

This clonotype was detected many times. The genes are TRBV12-3 or TRBV12-4 and TRBJ2-5; possibly TRBD2 for D (5 bases). CDR3 size: 16 residues. Trimming left V 4 bases short and J 0 bases short, with 15 bases between. CDR3 sequence: CASSSVFGGYQETQYF. The CDR3 region has the DNA TGTGCCAGCAGTTCTGTTTTCGGCGGGTACCAAGAGACCCAGTACTTC.

This clonotype was observed many times. This chain connects TRBV7-9 to TRBJ2-3, with 7 bases matching TRBD1. J gave up 3 bases and V 2 bases, and 17 bases lay outside the gene matches. Germline CDR1 is SEHNR and CDR2 is FQNEAQ (reference sequence). The CDR3 runs 19 residues. In DNA, the CDR3 is TGTGCCAGCAGCTTATCTCAACTTGGGGGACAGTCTCAGACAGATACGCAGTATTTT. This sequence encodes CASSLSQLGGQSQTDTQYF. Filled out from reference TRBV7-9 and TRBJ2-3, the complete variable domain reads DTGVSQNPRHKITKRGQNVTFRCDPISEHNRLYWYRQTLGQGPEFLTYFQNEAQLEKSRLLSDRFSAERPKGSFSTLEIQRTEQGDSAMYLCASSLSQLGGQSQTDTQYFGPGTRLTVL.

Note on this clonotype: A much larger clone is a single base away; this may be a read error. CDR3 bases: TGTGCCAGCAGCCCCCGGACAGGGGAACACAATGAGCAGTTCTTC. Its translation is CASSPRTGEHNEQFF. This rearrangement joins TRBV7-8 to TRBJ2-1; 9 bases are shared with TRBD1. Germline V gives CDR1 SGHVS, CDR2 FQNEAQ. Trimming removed 5 bases from V and 5 bases from J; junction bases left unmatched: 7. This CDR3 is 15 amino acids long. Variable domain in full (rest from reference TRBV7-8 and TRBJ2-1): GAGVSQSPRYKVAKRGQDVALRCDPISGHVSLFWYQQALGQGPEFLTYFQNEAQLDKSGLPSDRFFAERPEGSVSTLKIQRTQQEDSAVYLCASSPRTGEHNEQFFGPGTRLTVL.

Concerning this clonotype: This may arise from a read error, as a much more abundant clone is one base away. This chain joins TRBV24-1 and TRBJ2-5; D gene unclear. The CDR3 totals 11 residues. Germline V gene data show CDR1 as KGHDR and CDR2 as SFDVKD. The DNA for the CDR3 is TGTGCCGCCAGTGATGCGGAGACCCAGTACTTC. This translates into CAASDAETQYF.

The V and J genes are TRBV7-2 and TRBJ2-1; 12 bases match TRBD2. V was pared by 6 bases and J by 4 bases, with 4 bases of the junction left unmatched. The CDR3 is made up of 15 amino acids. Germline CDR1 is SGHTA and CDR2 is FQGNSA. The CDR3 here is CASSTSGGNYNEQFF. The CDR3 DNA reads as TGTGCCAGCAGTACTAGCGGGGGGAATTACAATGAGCAGTTCTTC.

V and J are TRBV19 and TRBJ2-1; 7 bases map to TRBD1. Looked up from germline, CDR1 is LNHDA and CDR2 is SQIVND (reference sequence). J lost 9 bases, V lost 5 bases, and 4 bases had no gene match. The length of the CDR3 is 12 residues. The DNA of the CDR3 is TGTGCCAGTAGTGCTTACAGGGGTGAGCAGTTCTTC. Translation gives CASSAYRGEQFF.

This clonotype came up many times. The rearrangement uses TRBV7-2 and TRBJ2-7; TRBD2 is a possible D gene (7 bases). The V end was cut by 4 bases, the J end by 9 bases, with 16 bases between. The length of the CDR3 is 13 residues. Germline lookup yields CDR1 SGHTA and CDR2 FQGNSA. CDR3 sequence (DNA): TGTGCCAGCAGCTCCCGGGGGGCCTTAGTGCAGTACTTC. It is translated as CASSSRGALVQYF.